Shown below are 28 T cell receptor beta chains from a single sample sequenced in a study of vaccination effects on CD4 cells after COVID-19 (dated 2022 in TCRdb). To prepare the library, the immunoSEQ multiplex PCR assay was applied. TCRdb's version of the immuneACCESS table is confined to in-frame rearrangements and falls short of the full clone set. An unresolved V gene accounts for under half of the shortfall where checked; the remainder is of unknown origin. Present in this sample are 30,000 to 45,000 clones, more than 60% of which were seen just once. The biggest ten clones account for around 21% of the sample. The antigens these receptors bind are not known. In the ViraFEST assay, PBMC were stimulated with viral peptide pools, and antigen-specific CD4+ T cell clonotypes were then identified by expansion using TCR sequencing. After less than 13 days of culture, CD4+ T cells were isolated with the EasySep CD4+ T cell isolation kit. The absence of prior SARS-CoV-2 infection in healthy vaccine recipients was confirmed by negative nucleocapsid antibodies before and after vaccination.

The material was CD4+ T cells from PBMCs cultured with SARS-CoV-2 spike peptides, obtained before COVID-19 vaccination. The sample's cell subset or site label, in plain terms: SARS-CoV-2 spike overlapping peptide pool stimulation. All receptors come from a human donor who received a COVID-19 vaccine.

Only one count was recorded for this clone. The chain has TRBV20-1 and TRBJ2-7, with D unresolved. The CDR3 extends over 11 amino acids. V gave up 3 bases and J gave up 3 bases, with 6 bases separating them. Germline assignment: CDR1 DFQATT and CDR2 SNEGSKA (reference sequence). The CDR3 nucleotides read TGCAGTGCTAGTCAAGACTACGAGCAGTACTTC. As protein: CSASQDYEQYF.

The CDR3 DNA follows: TGTGCTAGTGGTTCCGGTTATCAGCCCCAGCATTTT. Its translation: CASGSGYQPQHF. The chain has TRBV12-5 and TRBJ1-5, with D hard to call. Germline CDR1 and CDR2: LGHNT and FRNRAP. CDR3 length: 12 residues. Trimming removed 4 bases at V and 5 bases at J, with 6 bases between.

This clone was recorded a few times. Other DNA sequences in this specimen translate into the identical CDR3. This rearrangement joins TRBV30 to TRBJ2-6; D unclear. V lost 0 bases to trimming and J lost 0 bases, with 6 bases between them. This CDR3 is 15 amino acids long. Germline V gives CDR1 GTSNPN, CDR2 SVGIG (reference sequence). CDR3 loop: CAWSVLGSGANVLTF. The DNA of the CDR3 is TGTGCCTGGAGTGTACTGGGCTCTGGGGCCAACGTCCTGACTTTC.

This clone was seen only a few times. The DNA for the CDR3 is TGTGCCAGCAGCCAAGTGGGGGGCGTCTATGGCTACACCTTC. It is translated as CASSQVGGVYGYTF. The chain combines TRBV14 with TRBJ1-2; maybe TRBD1 (6 bases). The ends were cut back, 1 base at V and 4 bases at J, with 10 bases in the middle. The CDR3 is 14 amino acids. Germline CDR1 SGHDN, CDR2 FVKESK.

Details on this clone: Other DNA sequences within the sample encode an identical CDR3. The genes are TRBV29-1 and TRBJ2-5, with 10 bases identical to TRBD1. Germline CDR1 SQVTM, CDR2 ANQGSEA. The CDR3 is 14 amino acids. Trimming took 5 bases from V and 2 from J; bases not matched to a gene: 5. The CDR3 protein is CSVKDRGGQETQYF. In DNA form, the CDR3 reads TGCAGCGTTAAGGACAGGGGGGGACAAGAGACCCAGTACTTC.

The chain's CDR3 is CASSLRDNQETQYF. The CDR3 DNA follows: TGTGCCAGCAGCCTCCGGGACAACCAAGAGACCCAGTACTTC. V gene TRBV5-4 combines with J gene TRBJ2-5; tentative D call: TRBD1 (6 bases). Between the trimmed V and J ends, which lost 4 bases and 0 bases, there was a span of 10 bases. The CDR3 is made up of 14 amino acids. Germline CDR1 and CDR2: SGHNT and YYREEE (reference sequence). The variable domain in full, with the rest retrieved from reference TRBV5-4 and TRBJ2-5, is ETGVTQSPTHLIKTRGQQVTLRCSSQSGHNTVSWYQQALGQGPQFIFQYYREEENGRGNFPPRFSGLQFPNYSSELNVNALELDDSALYLCASSLRDNQETQYFGPGTRLLVL.

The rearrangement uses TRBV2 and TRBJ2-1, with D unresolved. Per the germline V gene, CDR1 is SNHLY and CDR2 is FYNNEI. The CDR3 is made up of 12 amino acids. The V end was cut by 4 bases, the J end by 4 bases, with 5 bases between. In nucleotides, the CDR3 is TGTGCCAGCAGTGTAGGGTACAATGAGCAGTTCTTC. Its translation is CASSVGYNEQFF.

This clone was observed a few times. The CDR3 nucleotides are TGTGCCAGCAGTGCAGGGAGCTCTGGAAACACCATATATTTT. Translation: CASSAGSSGNTIYF. The chain combines TRBV2 with TRBJ1-3, with D possibly being TRBD1 (5 bases). Germline V gene sequence: CDR1 SNHLY, CDR2 FYNNEI. The ends were cut back, 4 bases at V and 0 bases at J, with 7 bases in the middle. The CDR3 covers 14 residues.

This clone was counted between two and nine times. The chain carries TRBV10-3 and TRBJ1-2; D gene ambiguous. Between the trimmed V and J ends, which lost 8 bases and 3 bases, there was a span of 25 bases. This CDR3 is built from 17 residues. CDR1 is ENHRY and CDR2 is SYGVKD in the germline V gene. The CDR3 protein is CAIGRRTLFTPDYGYTF. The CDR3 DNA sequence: TGTGCCATCGGAAGACGGACTCTCTTCACCCCAGACTATGGCTACACCTTC.

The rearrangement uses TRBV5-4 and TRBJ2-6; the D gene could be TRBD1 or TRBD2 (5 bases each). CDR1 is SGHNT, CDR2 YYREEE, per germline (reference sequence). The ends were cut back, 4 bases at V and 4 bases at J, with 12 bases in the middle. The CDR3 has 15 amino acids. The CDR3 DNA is TGTGCCAGCAGCCTGGGGGTTACAGGGGCCAACGTCCTGACTTTC. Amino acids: CASSLGVTGANVLTF.

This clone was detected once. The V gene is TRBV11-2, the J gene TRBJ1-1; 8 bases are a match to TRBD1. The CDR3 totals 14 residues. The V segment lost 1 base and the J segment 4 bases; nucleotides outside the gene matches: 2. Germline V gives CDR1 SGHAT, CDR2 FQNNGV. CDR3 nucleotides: TGTGCCAGCAGCTTAGGGACAGGGCCCACTGAAGCTTTCTTT. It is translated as CASSLGTGPTEAFF.

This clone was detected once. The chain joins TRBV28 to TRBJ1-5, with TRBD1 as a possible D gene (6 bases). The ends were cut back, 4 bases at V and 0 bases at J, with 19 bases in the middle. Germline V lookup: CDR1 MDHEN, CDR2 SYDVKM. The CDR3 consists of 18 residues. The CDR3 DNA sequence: TGTGCCAGCAGTTCAACAGGGTTATGGGGCTATAGCAATCAGCCCCAGCATTTT. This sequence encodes CASSSTGLWGYSNQPQHF.

CDR3 loop: CAWSATSGALYTF. DNA of the CDR3: TGTGCCTGGAGTGCGACCTCGGGGGCTCTCTACACCTTC. The J gene is TRBJ1-2, the V gene TRBV30; D may be TRBD1 (6 bases). Germline CDR1 is GTSNPN and CDR2 is SVGIG (reference sequence). The CDR3 extends over 13 amino acids. With 1 base removed from V and 10 bases from J, the gap between germline ends came to 16 bases.

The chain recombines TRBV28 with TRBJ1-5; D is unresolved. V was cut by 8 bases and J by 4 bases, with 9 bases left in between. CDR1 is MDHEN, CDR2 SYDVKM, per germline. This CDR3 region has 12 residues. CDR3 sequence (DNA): TGTGCCAGCGGCCCTCTAAATCAGCCCCAGCATTTT. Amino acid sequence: CASGPLNQPQHF. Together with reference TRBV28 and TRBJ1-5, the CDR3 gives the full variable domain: DVKVTQSSRYLVKRTGEKVFLECVQDMDHENMFWYRQDPGLGLRLIYFSYDVKMKEKGDIPEGYSVSREKKERFSLILESASTNQTSMYLCASGPLNQPQHFGDGTRLSIL.

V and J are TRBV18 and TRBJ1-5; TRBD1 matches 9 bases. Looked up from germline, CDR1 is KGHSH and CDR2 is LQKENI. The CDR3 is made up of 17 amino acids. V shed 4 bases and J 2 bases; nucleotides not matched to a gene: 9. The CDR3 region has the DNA TGTGCCAGCTCACTGGCGCCGACAGGGGGAGGCAATCAGCCCCAGCATTTT. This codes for CASSLAPTGGGNQPQHF.

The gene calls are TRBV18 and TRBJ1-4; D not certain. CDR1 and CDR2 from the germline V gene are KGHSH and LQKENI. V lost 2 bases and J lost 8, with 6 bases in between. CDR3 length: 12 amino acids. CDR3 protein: CASSPSGEKLFF. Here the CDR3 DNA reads TGTGCCAGCTCACCATCCGGAGAAAAACTGTTTTTT.

CDR3 sequence: CAWGRAGGTYEQYF. The CDR3 DNA follows: TGTGCCTGGGGTCGGGCGGGAGGGACCTACGAGCAGTACTTC. The chain couples TRBV30 to TRBJ2-7; 9 bases agree with TRBD2. With 5 bases clipped from V and 2 bases from J, the junction kept 7 bases outside the gene matches. The CDR3 extends over 14 amino acids. Germline values: CDR1 GTSNPN, CDR2 SVGIG (reference sequence).

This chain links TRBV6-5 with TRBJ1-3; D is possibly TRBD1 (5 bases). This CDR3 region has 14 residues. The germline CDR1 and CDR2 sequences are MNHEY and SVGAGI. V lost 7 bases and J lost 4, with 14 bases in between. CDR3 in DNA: TGTGCCAGCAAATCCGGGACCCTCGGAAACACCATATATTTT. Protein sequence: CASKSGTLGNTIYF.

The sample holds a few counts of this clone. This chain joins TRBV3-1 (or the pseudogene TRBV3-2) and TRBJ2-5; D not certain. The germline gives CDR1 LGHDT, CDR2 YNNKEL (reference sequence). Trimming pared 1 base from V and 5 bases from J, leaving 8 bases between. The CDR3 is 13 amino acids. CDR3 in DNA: TGTGCCAGCAGCCAAGGGGTTCCGGAGACCCAGTACTTC. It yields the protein CASSQGVPETQYF.

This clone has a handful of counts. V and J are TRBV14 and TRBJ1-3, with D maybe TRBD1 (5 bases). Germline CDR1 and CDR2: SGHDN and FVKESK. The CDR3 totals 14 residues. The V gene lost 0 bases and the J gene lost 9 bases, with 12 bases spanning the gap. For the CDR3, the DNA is TGTGCCAGCAGCCAAGACCCCCTCGGGGGCACCATATATTTT. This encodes CASSQDPLGGTIYF.

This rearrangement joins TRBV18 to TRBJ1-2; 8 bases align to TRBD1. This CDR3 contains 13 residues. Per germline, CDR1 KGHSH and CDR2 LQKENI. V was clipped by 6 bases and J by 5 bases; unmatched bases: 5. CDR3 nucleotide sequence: TGTGCCAGCTCCCGACAGGGGAATTATGGCTACACCTTC. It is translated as CASSRQGNYGYTF.

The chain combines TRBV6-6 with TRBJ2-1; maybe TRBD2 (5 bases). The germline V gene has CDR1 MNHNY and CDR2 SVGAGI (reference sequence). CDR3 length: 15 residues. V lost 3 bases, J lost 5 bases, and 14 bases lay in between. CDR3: CASSYPGIGDNEQFF. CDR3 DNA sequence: TGTGCCAGCAGTTATCCGGGTATCGGGGACAATGAGCAGTTCTTC.

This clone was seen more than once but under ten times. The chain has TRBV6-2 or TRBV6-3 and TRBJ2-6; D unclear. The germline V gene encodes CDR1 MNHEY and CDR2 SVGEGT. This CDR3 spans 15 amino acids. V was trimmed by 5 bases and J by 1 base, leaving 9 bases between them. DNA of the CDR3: TGTGCCAGCAGTCGACGGCAATCTGGGGCCAACGTCCTGACTTTC. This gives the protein CASSRRQSGANVLTF.

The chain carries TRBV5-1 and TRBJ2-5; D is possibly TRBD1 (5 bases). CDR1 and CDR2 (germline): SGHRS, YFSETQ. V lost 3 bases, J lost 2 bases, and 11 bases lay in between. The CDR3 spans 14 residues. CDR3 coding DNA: TGCGCCAGCAGCTCAGGGTTACCACAAGAGACCCAGTACTTC. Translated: CASSSGLPQETQYF.

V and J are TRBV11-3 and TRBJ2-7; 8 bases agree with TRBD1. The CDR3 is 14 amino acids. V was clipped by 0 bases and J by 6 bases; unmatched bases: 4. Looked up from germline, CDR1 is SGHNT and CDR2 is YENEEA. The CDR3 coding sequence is TGTGCCAGCAGCTTAGATAGCAGGGGGCGCGAGCAGTACTTC. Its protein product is CASSLDSRGREQYF.

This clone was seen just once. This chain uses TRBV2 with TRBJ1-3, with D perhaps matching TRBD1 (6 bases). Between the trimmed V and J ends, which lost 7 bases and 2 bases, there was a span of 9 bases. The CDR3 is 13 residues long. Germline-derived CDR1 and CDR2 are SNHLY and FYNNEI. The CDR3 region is CASNTGTGNTIYF. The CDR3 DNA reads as TGTGCCAGCAATACAGGGACTGGAAACACCATATATTTT.

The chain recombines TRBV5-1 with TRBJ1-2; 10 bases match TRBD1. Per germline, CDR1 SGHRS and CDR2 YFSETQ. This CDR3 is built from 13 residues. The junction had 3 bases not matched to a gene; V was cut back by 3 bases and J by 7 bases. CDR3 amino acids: CASSWDRGSGYTF. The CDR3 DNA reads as TGCGCCAGCAGCTGGGACAGGGGTTCTGGCTACACCTTC.

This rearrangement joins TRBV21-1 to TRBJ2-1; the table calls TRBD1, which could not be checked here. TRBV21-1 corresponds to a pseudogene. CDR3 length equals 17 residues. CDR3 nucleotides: TGTGCCAGCAGCAACCGGTCCGACAGGGAGGCGGTCAATGAGCAGTTCTTC. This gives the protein CASSNRSDREAVNEQFF.